This T cell receptor beta chain was retrieved from a study of shared clonotypes between healthy human individuals. Study details: Plates per donor: three CD4 naive, three CD4 memory, two CD8 naive, one CD8 memory.

Under the authors' procedure: ImmunoSEQ only sent back junction sequences with no quality scores, so filtering was done differently. Sequencing used immunoSEQ multiplex PCR; TCRdb keeps in-frame clones, though not all of them. That table gives V, J and clone size, and the DNA gave D and trimming. The sample lists fewer than 400,000 clones; less than 85% were seen once. V shed 7 bases and J 3 bases; nucleotides not matched to a gene: 4. Germline assignment: CDR1 MNHNS and CDR2 SASEGT. This CDR3 is built from 13 residues. This clone was seen only a few times. This chain joins TRBV6-1 and TRBJ2-7; 9 bases fit TRBD2. The sample comprised memory CD4+ T cells sorted from blood. Subset defined: CD45RA-negative fraction. The TCR sequence derives from a man aged 25 to 40 in good health. This CDR3 is CASTLAGLYEQYF. The CDR3 DNA is TGTGCCAGCACCCTAGCGGGACTCTACGAGCAGTACTTC.